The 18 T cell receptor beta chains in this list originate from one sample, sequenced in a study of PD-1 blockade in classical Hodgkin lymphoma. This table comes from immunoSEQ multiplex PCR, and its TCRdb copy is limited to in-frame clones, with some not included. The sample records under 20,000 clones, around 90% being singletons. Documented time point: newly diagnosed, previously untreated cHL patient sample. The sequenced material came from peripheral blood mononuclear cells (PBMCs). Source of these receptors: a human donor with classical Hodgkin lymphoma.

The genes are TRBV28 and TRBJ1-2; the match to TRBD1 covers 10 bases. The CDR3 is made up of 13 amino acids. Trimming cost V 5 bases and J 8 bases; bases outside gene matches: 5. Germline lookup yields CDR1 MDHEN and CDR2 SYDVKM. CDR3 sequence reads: CASSLTGGRGYTF. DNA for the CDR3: TGTGCCAGCAGTCTGACAGGGGGCAGGGGCTACACCTTC.

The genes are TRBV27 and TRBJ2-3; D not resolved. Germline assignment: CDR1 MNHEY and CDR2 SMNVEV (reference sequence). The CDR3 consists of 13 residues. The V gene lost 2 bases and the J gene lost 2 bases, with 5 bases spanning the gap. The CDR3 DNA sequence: TGTGCCAGCAGTTTAGACGTCACAGATACGCAGTATTTT. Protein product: CASSLDVTDTQYF.

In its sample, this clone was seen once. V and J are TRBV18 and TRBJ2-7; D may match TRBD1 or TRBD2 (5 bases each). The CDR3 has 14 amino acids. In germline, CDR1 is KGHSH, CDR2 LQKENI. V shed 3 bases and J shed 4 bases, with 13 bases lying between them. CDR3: CASSPGTRRYEQYF. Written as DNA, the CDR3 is TGTGCCAGCTCACCGGGGACCAGGAGGTACGAGCAGTACTTC.

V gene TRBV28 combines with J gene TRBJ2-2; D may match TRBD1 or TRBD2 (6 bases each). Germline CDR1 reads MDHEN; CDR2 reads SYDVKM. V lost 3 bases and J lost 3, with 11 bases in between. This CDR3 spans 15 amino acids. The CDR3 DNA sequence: TGTGCCAGCAGTTTGGTGGGGGGCCACACCGGGGAGCTGTTTTTT. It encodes CASSLVGGHTGELFF.

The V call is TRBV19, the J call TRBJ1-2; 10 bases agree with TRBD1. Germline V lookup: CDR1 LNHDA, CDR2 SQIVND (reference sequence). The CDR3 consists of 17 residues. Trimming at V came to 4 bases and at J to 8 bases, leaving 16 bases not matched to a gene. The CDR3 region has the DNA TGTGCCAGTAGTACCGACCATTCGACAGGGGGCACGTACGGCTACACCTTC. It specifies CASSTDHSTGGTYGYTF.

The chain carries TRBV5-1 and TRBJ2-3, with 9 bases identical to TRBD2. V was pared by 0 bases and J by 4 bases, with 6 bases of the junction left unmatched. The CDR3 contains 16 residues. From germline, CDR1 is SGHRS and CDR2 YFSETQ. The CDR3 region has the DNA TGCGCCAGCAGCTTGGCCGCTAGCGGGATAGCAGATACGCAGTATTTT. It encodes CASSLAASGIADTQYF.

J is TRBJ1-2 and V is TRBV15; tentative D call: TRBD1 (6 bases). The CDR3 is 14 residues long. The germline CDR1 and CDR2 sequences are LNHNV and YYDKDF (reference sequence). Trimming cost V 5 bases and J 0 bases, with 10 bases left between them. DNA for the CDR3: TGTGCCACCAGCTTGGACAGAGCTAACTATGGCTACACCTTC. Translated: CATSLDRANYGYTF.

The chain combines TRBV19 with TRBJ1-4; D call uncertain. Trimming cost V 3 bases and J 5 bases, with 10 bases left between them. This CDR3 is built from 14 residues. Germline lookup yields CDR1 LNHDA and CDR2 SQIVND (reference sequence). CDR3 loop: CASSIAVGNEKLFF. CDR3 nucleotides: TGTGCCAGTAGTATCGCGGTGGGAAATGAAAAACTGTTTTTT.

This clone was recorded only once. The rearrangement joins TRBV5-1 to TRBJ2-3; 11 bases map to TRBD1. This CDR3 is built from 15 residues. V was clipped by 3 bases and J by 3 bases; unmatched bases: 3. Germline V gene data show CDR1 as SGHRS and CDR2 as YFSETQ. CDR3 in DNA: TGCGCCAGCAGCTCGGGACAGGGGGGAACAGATACGCAGTATTTT. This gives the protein CASSSGQGGTDTQYF.

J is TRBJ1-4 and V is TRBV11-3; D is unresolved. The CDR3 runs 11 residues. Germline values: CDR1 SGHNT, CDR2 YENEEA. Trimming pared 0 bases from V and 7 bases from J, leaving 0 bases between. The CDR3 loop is CASSLDEKLFF. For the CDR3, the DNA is TGTGCCAGCAGCTTAGATGAAAAACTGTTTTTT.

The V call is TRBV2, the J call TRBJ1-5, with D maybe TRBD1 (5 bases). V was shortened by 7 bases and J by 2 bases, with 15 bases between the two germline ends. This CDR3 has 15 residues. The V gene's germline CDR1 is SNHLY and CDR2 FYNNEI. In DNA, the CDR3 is TGTGCCAGCAAGCAAGTAGAAGGGGGCAATCAGCCCCAGCATTTT. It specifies CASKQVEGGNQPQHF.

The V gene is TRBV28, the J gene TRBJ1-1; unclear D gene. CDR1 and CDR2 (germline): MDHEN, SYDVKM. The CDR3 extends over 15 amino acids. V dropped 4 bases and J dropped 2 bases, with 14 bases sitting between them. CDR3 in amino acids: CASSSHRQFNTEAFF. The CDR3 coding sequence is TGTGCCAGCAGTTCCCACCGGCAGTTTAACACTGAAGCTTTCTTT.

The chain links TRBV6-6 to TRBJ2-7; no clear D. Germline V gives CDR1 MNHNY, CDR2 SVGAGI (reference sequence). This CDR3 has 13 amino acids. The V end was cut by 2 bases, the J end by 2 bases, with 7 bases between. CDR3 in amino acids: CASSYPEPYEQYF. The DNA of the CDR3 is TGTGCCAGCAGTTACCCGGAGCCCTACGAGCAGTACTTC.

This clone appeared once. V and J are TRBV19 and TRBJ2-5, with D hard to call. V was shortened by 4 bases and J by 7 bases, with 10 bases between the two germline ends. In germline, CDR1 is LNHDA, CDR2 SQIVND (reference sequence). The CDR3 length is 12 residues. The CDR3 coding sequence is TGTGCCAGTAGTACGACCGCAGGGACCCAGTACTTC. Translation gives CASSTTAGTQYF.

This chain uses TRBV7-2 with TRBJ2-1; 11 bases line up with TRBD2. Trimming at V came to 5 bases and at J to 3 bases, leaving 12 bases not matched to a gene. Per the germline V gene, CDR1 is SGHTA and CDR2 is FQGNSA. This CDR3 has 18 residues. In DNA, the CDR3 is TGTGCCAGCAGCCCCCCAGGTAGCGGGAGGGCCCTCTACAATGAGCAGTTCTTC. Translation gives CASSPPGSGRALYNEQFF.

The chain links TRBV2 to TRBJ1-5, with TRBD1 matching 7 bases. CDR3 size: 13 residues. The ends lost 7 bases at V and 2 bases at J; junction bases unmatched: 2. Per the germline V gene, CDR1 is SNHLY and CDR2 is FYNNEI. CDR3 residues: CASNRGGNQPQHF. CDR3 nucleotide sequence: TGTGCCAGCAACAGGGGAGGCAATCAGCCCCAGCATTTT. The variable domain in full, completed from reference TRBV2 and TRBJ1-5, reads EPEVTQTPSHQVTQMGQEVILRCVPISNHLYFYWYRQILGQKVEFLVSFYNNEISEKSEIFDDQFSVERPDGSNFTLKIRSTKLEDSAMYFCASNRGGNQPQHFGDGTRLSIL.

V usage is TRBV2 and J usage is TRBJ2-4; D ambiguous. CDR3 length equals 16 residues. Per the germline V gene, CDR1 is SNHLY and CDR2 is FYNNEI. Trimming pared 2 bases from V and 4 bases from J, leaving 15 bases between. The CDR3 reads CASSELERWEKNIQYF. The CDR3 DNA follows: TGTGCCAGCAGTGAATTGGAACGGTGGGAAAAAAACATTCAGTACTTC.

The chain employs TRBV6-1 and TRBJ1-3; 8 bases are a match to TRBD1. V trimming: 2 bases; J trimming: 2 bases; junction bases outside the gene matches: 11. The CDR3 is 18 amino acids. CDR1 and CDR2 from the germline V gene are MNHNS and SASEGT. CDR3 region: CASSERDRSQGAGNTIYF. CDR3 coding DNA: TGTGCCAGCAGTGAACGGGACAGGTCACAGGGCGCTGGAAACACCATATATTTT.